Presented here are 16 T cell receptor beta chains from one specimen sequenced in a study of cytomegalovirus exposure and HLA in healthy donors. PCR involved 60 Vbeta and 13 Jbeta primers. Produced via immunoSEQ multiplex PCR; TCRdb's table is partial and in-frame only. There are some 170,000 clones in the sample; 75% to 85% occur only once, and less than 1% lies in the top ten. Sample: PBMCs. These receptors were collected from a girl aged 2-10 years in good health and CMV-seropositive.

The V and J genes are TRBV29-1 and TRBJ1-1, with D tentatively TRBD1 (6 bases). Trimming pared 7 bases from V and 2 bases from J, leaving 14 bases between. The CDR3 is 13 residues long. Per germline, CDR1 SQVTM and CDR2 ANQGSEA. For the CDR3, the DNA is TGCAGCGCGACCGGACAGCCCAACACTGAAGCTTTCTTT. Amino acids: CSATGQPNTEAFF. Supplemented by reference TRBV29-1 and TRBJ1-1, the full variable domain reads SAVISQKPSRDICQRGTSLTIQCQVDSQVTMMFWYRQQPGQSLTLIATANQGSEATYESGFVIDKFPISRPNLTFSTLTVSNMSPEDSSIYLCSATGQPNTEAFFGQGTRLTVV.

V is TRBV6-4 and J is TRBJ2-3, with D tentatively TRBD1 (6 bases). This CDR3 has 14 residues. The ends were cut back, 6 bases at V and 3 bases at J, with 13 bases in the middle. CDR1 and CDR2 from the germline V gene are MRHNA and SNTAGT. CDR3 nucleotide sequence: TGTGCCAGCAGCCCAGGGGATACGACAGATACGCAGTATTTT. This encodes CASSPGDTTDTQYF.

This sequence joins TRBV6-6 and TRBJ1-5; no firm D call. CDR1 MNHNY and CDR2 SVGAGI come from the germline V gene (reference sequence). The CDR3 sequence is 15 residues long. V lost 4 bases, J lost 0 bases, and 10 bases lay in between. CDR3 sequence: CASSSYHYSNQPQHF. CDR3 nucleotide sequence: TGTGCCAGCAGTTCCTACCATTATAGCAATCAGCCCCAGCATTTT.

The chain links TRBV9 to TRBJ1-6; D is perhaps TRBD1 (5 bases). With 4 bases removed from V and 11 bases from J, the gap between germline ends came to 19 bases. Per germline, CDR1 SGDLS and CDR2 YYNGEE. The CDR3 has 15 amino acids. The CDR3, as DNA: TGTGCCAGCAGCCATGGGGCCATCTGGGGGGCACCCCTCCACTTT. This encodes CASSHGAIWGAPLHF.

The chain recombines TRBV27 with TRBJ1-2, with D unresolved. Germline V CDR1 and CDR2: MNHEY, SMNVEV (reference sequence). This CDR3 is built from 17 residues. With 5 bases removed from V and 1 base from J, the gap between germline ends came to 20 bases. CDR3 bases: TGTGCCAGCAGTCAACGCCCCGGGTCCCGAGGTAACTATGGCTACACCTTC. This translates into CASSQRPGSRGNYGYTF.

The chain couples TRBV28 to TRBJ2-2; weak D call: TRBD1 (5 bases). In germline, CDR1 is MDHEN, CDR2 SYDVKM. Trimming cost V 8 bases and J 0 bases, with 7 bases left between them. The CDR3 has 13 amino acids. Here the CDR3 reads CASGAPNTGELFF. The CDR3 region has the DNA TGTGCCAGCGGGGCCCCGAACACCGGGGAGCTGTTTTTT.

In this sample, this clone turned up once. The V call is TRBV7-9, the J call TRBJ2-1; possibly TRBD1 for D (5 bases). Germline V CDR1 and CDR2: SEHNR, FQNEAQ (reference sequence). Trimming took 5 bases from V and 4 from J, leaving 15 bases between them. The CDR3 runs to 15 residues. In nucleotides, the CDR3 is TGTGCCAGCAGCCAAGGGGTTATCCAATACAATGAGCAGTTCTTC. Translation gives CASSQGVIQYNEQFF.

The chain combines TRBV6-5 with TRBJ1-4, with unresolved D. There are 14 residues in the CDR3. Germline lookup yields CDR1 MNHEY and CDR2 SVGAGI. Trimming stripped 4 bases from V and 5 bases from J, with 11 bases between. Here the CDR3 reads CASSSRGGNEKLFF. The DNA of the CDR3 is TGTGCCAGCAGTTCGCGCGGCGGCAATGAAAAACTGTTTTTT.

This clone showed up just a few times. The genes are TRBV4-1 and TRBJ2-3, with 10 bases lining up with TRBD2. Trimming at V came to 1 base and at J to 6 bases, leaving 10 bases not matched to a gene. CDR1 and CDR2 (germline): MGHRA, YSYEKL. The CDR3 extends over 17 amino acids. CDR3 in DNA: TGCGCCAGCAGCCAAGGGGTTCAAGCGGGAGGGCACGATACGCAGTATTTT. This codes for CASSQGVQAGGHDTQYF.

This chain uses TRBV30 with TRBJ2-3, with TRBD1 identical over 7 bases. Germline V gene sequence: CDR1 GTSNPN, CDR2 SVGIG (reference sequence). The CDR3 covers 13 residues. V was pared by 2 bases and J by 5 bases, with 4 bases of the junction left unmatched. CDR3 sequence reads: CAWSSTGLDTQYF. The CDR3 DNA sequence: TGTGCCTGGAGTTCGACAGGGTTAGATACGCAGTATTTT.

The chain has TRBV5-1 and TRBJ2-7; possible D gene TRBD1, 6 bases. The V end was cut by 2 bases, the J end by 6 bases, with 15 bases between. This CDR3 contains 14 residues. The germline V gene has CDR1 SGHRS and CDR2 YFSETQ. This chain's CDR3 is CASSLAGDEGEQYF. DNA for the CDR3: TGCGCCAGCAGCTTAGCAGGGGATGAGGGCGAGCAGTACTTC.

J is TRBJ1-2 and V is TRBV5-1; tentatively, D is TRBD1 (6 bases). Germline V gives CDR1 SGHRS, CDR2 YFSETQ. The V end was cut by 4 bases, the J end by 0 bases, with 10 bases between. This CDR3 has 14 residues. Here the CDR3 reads CASSLTGANYGYTF. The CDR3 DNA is TGCGCCAGCAGCCTGACAGGAGCTAACTATGGCTACACCTTC.

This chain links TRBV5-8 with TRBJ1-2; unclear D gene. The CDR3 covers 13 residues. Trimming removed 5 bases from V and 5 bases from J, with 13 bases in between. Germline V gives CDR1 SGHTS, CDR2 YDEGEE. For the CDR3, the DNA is TGTGCCAGCAGTTACACCGGGAGGTATGGCTACACCTTC. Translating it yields CASSYTGRYGYTF.

The CDR3 bases are TGTGCCAGCAGCTTAGGGGAGCTCATGAACACTGAAGCTTTCTTT. Translated, it gives CASSLGELMNTEAFF. The chain links TRBV13 to TRBJ1-1; D is unresolved. This CDR3 is built from 15 residues. The germline V and J ends were trimmed by 0 bases and 0 bases, with 8 bases remaining between them. Per the germline V gene, CDR1 is PRHDT and CDR2 is FYEKMQ (reference sequence).

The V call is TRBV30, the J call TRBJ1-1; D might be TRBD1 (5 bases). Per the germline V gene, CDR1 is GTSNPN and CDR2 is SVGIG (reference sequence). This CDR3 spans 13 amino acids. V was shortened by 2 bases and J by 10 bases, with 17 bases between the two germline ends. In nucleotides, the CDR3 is TGTGCCTGGAGTCGGGCAGGGTATGTAGTAGCTTTCTTT. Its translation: CAWSRAGYVVAFF. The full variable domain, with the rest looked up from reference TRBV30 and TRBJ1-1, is SQTIHQWPATLVQPVGSPLSLECTVEGTSNPNLYWYRQAAGRGLQLLFYSVGIGQISSEVPQNLSASRPQDRQFILSSKKLLLSDSGFYLCAWSRAGYVVAFFGQGTRLTVV.

CDR3 DNA sequence: TGCGCCAGCAAGTACAGACCCGATCTATACGAGCAGTACTTC. It yields the protein CASKYRPDLYEQYF. The chain combines TRBV5-1 with TRBJ2-7; D is ambiguous. The CDR3 loop spans 14 amino acids. Germline CDR1 and CDR2: SGHRS and YFSETQ. V dropped 6 bases and J dropped 4 bases, with 17 bases sitting between them.